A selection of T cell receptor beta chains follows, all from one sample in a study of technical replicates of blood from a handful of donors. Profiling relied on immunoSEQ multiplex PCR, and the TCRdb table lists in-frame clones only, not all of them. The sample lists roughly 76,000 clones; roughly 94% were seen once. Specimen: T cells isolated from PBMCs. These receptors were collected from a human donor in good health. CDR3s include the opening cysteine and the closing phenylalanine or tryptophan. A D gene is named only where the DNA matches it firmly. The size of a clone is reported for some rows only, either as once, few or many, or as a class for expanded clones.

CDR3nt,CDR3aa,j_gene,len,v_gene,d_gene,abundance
TGTGCCAGTACCGGGAGTCATGGAGAGCAGTACTTC,CASTGSHGEQYF,TRBJ2-7,12,TRBV19,.,once
TGCAGCGTTTCAGGACTAGCGGACAATGAGCAGTTCTTC,CSVSGLADNEQFF,TRBJ2-1,13,TRBV29-1,TRBD2,.
TGTGCCATCAGTGAGGGGGAGACCCTCTATGGCTACACCTTC,CAISEGETLYGYTF,TRBJ1-2,14,TRBV10-3,.,.
TGTGCCACCTGCCGAGGACTAGCGGGGGGTAGGGAGACCCAGTACTTC,CATCRGLAGGRETQYF,TRBJ2-5,16,TRBV27,TRBD2,.
TGTGCCAGCAGGCCGAGGACTAGCGTCGCAGATACGCAGTATTTT,CASRPRTSVADTQYF,TRBJ2-3,15,TRBV7-9,TRBD2,few
TGTGCCAGTAGTTACCGGGACAGGGAGTACGAGCAGTACTTC,CASSYRDREYEQYF,TRBJ2-7,14,TRBV19,TRBD1,.
TGTGCCAGCAGCTACGGACTAGCCGGCAATGAGCAGTTCTTC,CASSYGLAGNEQFF,TRBJ2-1,14,TRBV11-2,TRBD2,.
TGTGCCAGCAGGAATACAGTAAATCAGCCCCAGCATTTT,CASRNTVNQPQHF,TRBJ1-5,13,TRBV2,.,.
TGCGCCAGCAGCTTTAGCGGGGGGGCCTACGAGCAGTACTTC,CASSFSGGAYEQYF,TRBJ2-7,14,TRBV4-1,TRBD2,.
TGCGCCAGCAGCCAAGTCACCTTAGCGGGGGGCCCTATGTGGTACTTC,CASSQVTLAGGPMWYF,TRBJ2-5,16,TRBV4-1,TRBD2,.
TGCAGCGTATATAGCGGGAAGGGGGGCAATGAGCAGTTCTTC,CSVYSGKGGNEQFF,TRBJ2-1,14,TRBV29-1,TRBD2,.
TGTGCCAGCAGTTTTGACAGGGGCGCAGATACGCAGTATTTT,CASSFDRGADTQYF,TRBJ2-3,14,TRBV27,TRBD1,.
TGTGCCAGCAGGAGGACAGGACGACTCTACGAGCAGTACTTC,CASRRTGRLYEQYF,TRBJ2-7,14,TRBV5-6,TRBD1,.
TGTGCCAGCAGCTTAGCGACTAGGGCCGGGGAGCTGTTTTTT,CASSLATRAGELFF,TRBJ2-2,14,TRBV7-2,.,.
TGTGCCAGCAGCCAAGAGGAGGGGGCAAGGAACACTGAAGCTTTCTTT,CASSQEEGARNTEAFF,TRBJ1-1,16,TRBV4-2,TRBD1,.
TGTGCCAGTAGTCCCTATGCGGGGGTTTATCAGTCCCAGCATTTT,CASSPYAGVYQSQHF,TRBJ1-5,15,TRBV19,.,.
TGTGCCAGCAGTCCCGAATCGGTACTCAATGAGCAGTTCTTC,CASSPESVLNEQFF,TRBJ2-1,14,TRBV27,.,.
TGCACCAGCAGCCAATCGGCGGGGGAAACAGATACGCAGTATTTT,CTSSQSAGETDTQYF,TRBJ2-3,15,TRBV1,.,.
TGCGCCAGCAGCCAGGCCGGGACAACCCAAGAGACCCAGTACTTC,CASSQAGTTQETQYF,TRBJ2-5,15,TRBV5-1,.,.
TGTGCCAGTAGTATGGGGACAGGGGGCACAGATACGCAGTATTTT,CASSMGTGGTDTQYF,TRBJ2-3,15,TRBV19,TRBD1,.
TGCAGCGTTGAGTCCAGGGGTGGTTACGAGCAGTACTTC,CSVESRGGYEQYF,TRBJ2-7,13,TRBV29-1,.,.
TGTGCCAGCAGCGCCCGGGTTCAGACCCAGTACTTC,CASSARVQTQYF,TRBJ2-5,12,TRBV5-6,.,.
TGTGCCAGCAGCCCATTCGGGGAGCAGTACTTC,CASSPFGEQYF,TRBJ2-7,11,TRBV2,.,.
TGTGCCAGCAGTGAAGCGCACCAGGGCACCTACGAGCAGTACTTC,CASSEAHQGTYEQYF,TRBJ2-7,15,TRBV6-1,.,.
TGTGCCAGCAGCTTAGGCCGGGGGAACTATGGCTACACCTTC,CASSLGRGNYGYTF,TRBJ1-2,14,TRBV13,.,.
TGTGCCAGCAGCCCAAGGCTTGGGCAGGGGGAAATAGGCAATCAGCCCCAGCATTTT,CASSPRLGQGEIGNQPQHF,TRBJ1-5,19,TRBV4-2,TRBD1,.
TGTGCCAGTAGTATTAGTCAGGGATTCAATCAGCCCCAGCATTTT,CASSISQGFNQPQHF,TRBJ1-5,15,TRBV19,.,.
TGTGCCAGCAAAGGGACAGGGACTCTGAGGAATCAGCCCCAGCATTTT,CASKGTGTLRNQPQHF,TRBJ1-5,16,TRBV6-6,TRBD1,.
TGTGCCAGCAGCTTCGACAGGGGATCCTACGAGCAGTACTTC,CASSFDRGSYEQYF,TRBJ2-7,14,TRBV11-2,TRBD1,.
TGTGCCTGGAGTTTACAGTATGGCTACACCTTC,CAWSLQYGYTF,TRBJ1-2,11,TRBV30,.,once
TGTGCCAGCAGCTTTGTTCTGTCGCGGCGGGACAGCACCTACGAGCAGTACTTC,CASSFVLSRRDSTYEQYF,TRBJ2-7,18,TRBV12-1,.,.
TGTGCCAGCAGTTCCGGGACAGGGGGCGGTGAAGCTTTCTTT,CASSSGTGGGEAFF,TRBJ1-1,14,TRBV11-3,TRBD1,.
TGTGCCAGCAGCTTACCGGGACTAGTACACGAGCAGTACTTC,CASSLPGLVHEQYF,TRBJ2-7,14,TRBV7-2,TRBD2,.
TGTGCCAGCAGTCCCGGGGGGTCAGATACGCAGTATTTT,CASSPGGSDTQYF,TRBJ2-3,13,TRBV28,TRBD2,.
TGTGCCAGCAGTTGGGGAACGGACACTGCAAATGAAAAACTGTTTTTT,CASSWGTDTANEKLFF,TRBJ1-4,16,TRBV28,.,once
TGCAGTGCTGGCCCCGTTGACGAGCAGTACTTC,CSAGPVDEQYF,TRBJ2-7,11,TRBV20-1,.,once
TGTGCCAGCAGTGAAGCCTCCTCCGGTGGTTCACCCCTCCACTTT,CASSEASSGGSPLHF,TRBJ1-6,15,TRBV6-1,.,once
TGCAGTGCTAGACTAGTTGGGGAGCAGTACTTC,CSARLVGEQYF,TRBJ2-7,11,TRBV20-1,.,.
TGTGCCAGCAAGGATTCCACGAGCGGGCTAAGCTCCTACGAGCAGTACTTC,CASKDSTSGLSSYEQYF,TRBJ2-7,17,TRBV27,.,.
TGTGCCAGCTCACCATATCGGAGGGAACCGATTAGGGGCACTGAAGCTTTCTTT,CASSPYRREPIRGTEAFF,TRBJ1-1,18,TRBV18,.,.
TGTGCCAGCAGCAACCCGGGACAGGGACCCTTAGCCAAAAACATTCAGTACTTC,CASSNPGQGPLAKNIQYF,TRBJ2-4,18,TRBV21-1,.,.
TGTGCCAGCAGTGAAGCGACAGGGAGGGAGACCCAGTACTTC,CASSEATGRETQYF,TRBJ2-5,14,TRBV2,.,.
TGCGCCAGCAGCCCAAGATATGAAGCAGGCCGGAAGGTAGGTCAGCCCCAGCATTTT,CASSPRYEAGRKVGQPQHF,TRBJ1-5,19,TRBV4-1,.,.